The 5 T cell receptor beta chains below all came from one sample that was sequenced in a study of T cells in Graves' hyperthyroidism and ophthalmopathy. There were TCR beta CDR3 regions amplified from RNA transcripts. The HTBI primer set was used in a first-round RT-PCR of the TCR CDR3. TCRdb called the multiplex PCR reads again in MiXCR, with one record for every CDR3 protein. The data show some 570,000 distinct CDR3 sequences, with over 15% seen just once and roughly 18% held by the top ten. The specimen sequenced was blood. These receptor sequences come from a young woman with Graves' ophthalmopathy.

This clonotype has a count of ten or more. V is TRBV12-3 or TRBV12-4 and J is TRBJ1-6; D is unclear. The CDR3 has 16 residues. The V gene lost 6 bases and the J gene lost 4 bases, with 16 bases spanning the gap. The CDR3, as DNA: TGTGCCAGCAGCCCCGATAAAGTGGGGTATAATTCACCCCTCCACTTT. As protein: CASSPDKVGYNSPLHF.

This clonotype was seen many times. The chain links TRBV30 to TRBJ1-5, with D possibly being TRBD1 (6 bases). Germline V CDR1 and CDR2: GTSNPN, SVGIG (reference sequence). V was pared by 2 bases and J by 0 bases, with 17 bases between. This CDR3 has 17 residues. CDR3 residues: CAWSISTGFYSNQPQHF. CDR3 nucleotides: TGTGCCTGGAGTATTTCTACAGGGTTCTATAGCAATCAGCCCCAGCATTTT.

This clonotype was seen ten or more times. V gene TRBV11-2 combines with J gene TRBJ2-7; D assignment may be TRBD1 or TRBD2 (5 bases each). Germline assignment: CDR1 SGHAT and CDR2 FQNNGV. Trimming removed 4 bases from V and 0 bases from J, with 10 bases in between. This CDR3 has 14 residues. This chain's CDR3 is CASSYGAGSYEQYF. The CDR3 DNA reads TGTGCCAGCAGCTACGGGGCAGGCTCCTACGAGCAGTACTTC.

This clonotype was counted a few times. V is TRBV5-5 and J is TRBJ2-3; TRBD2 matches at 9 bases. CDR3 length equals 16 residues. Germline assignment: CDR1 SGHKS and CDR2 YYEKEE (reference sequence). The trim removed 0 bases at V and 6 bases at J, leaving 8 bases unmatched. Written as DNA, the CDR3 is TGTGCCAGCAGCTTGGTTGGGCTAGCGGGGCCCGATACGCAGTATTTT. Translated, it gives CASSLVGLAGPDTQYF.

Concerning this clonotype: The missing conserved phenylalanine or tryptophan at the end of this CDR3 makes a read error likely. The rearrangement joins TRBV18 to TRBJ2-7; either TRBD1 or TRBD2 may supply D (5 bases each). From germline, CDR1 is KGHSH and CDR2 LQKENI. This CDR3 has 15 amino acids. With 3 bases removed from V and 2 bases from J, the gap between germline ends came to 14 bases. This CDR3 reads CASSPPGRGAYEQYL. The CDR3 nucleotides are TGTGCCAGCTCACCCCCGGGACGTGGGGCCTACGAGCAGTACCTC.